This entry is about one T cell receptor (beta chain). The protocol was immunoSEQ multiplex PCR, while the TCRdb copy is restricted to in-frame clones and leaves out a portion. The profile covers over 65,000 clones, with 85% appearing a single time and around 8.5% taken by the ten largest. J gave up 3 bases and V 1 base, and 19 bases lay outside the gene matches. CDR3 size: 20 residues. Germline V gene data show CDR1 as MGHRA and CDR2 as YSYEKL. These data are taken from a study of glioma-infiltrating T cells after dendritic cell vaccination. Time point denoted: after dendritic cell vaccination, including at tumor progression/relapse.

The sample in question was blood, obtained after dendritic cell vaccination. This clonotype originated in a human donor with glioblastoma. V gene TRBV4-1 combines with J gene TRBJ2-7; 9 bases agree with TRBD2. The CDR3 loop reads CASSQVPTSGLTIPHYEQYF. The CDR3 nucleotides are TGCGCCAGCAGCCAAGTCCCGACTAGCGGTCTTACGATACCCCACTACGAGCAGTACTTC.